Each of the 11 T cell receptor beta chains below was sequenced from the same sample in a study of beta chain features in type 1 diabetes. General observations from the study: TCRB CDR3s were moderately but significantly shorter in Type 1 diabetes patients in all four CD4+ subsets.

Sequenced material consisted of expressed TCRB transcripts (all of the isolated RNA was reverse transcribed). Repertoires were generated with immunoSEQ multiplex PCR, while TCRdb's copy carries only in-frame clones and drops some. The table records 680,000 or so clones, over 10% of them present only once. These receptors are not linked to any known antigen. The sample taken for sequencing was naive CD4+ T cells from blood. The origin of the receptors is a man younger than 35 with type 1 diabetes.

This clone has more than one count but fewer than ten. CDR3 region: CASSTSGKSSYEQYF. The CDR3, as DNA: TGTGCCAGCAGTACTAGCGGGAAGAGCTCCTACGAGCAGTACTTC. The chain carries TRBV7-2 and TRBJ2-7, with TRBD2 matching over 10 bases. The CDR3 sequence is 15 residues long. With V trimmed by 6 bases and J by 0 bases, 5 bases remained unmatched. Germline loops: CDR1 SGHTA, CDR2 FQGNSA.

This clone was seen a handful of times. CDR3 in DNA: TGTGCCAGCAGTGAATGGGTTTCTGGAAACACCATATATTTT. This gives the protein CASSEWVSGNTIYF. This rearrangement joins TRBV25-1 to TRBJ1-3; D is unclear. This CDR3 spans 14 amino acids. V was pared by 1 base and J by 1 base, with 5 bases between. Germline V gives CDR1 MGHDK, CDR2 SYGVNS. The variable domain in full, completed from reference TRBV25-1 and TRBJ1-3, reads EADIYQTPRYLVIGTGKKITLECSQTMGHDKMYWYQQDPGMELHLIHYSYGVNSTEKGDLSSESTVSRIRTEHFPLTLESARPSHTSQYLCASSEWVSGNTIYFGEGSWLTVV.

This chain connects TRBV23-1 to TRBJ2-1; the D gene is possibly TRBD1 (6 bases). TRBV23-1 is an open reading frame whose function is uncertain. Trimming cost V 4 bases and J 9 bases, with 37 bases left between them. The CDR3 contains 21 residues. The CDR3: CASSPSQHRDKLLITPGEQFF. The CDR3 DNA is TGCGCCAGCAGTCCGTCGCAGCACCGGGACAAACTTCTCATAACCCCGGGTGAGCAGTTCTTC.

This chain links TRBV7-3 with TRBJ2-6; TRBD2 is a possible D gene (6 bases). Germline CDR1 and CDR2: SGHTA and FQGTGA. The CDR3 runs to 15 residues. V was clipped by 3 bases and J by 3 bases, with 9 bases between them. CDR3: CASSFQGGGANVLTF. The CDR3 DNA follows: TGTGCCAGCAGCTTCCAGGGAGGTGGGGCCAACGTCCTGACTTTC. The variable domain in full, completed from reference TRBV7-3 and TRBJ2-6, reads GAGVSQTPSNKVTEKGKYVELRCDPISGHTALYWYRQSLGQGPEFLIYFQGTGAADDSGLPNDRFFAVRPEGSVSTLKIQRTERGDSAVYLCASSFQGGGANVLTFGAGSRLTVL.

This clone showed up just a few times. The genes are TRBV7-2 and TRBJ2-3; 11 nucleotides agree with TRBD2. The CDR3 is 16 amino acids. The V gene's germline CDR1 is SGHTA and CDR2 FQGNSA. V lost 3 bases, J lost 1 base, and 3 bases stayed unmatched. CDR3 bases: TGTGCCAGCAGCTTTAGCGGGGGGGAGGGCACAGATACGCAGTATTTT. Amino acid sequence: CASSFSGGEGTDTQYF.

Comment on this clone: The sample carries other DNA sequences with the same CDR3. V gene TRBV4-1 combines with J gene TRBJ1-1, with a possible D match to TRBD1 (5 bases). This CDR3 spans 14 amino acids. V lost 0 bases and J lost 5, with 10 bases in between. Germline CDR1 is MGHRA and CDR2 is YSYEKL. The CDR3 nucleotides read TGCGCCAGCAGCCAAGACGAGGGGAGGACTGAAGCTTTCTTT. It translates to CASSQDEGRTEAFF.

In the case of this clone: A read error may be the cause here, since a much bigger clone is one base away. The same CDR3 is also encoded by other DNA sequences in this sample. This chain connects TRBV9 to TRBJ2-3; no reliable D call. There are 12 residues in the CDR3. V was cut by 0 bases and J by 2 bases, with 1 base left in between. Germline V lookup: CDR1 SGDLS, CDR2 YYNGEE. CDR3 loop: CASSVATDTQYF. The CDR3 nucleotides are TGTGCCAGCAGCGTAGCCACAGATACGCAGTATTTT.

This clone was counted a few times. This chain connects TRBV7-2 to TRBJ1-1, with a possible D match to TRBD1 (6 bases). The germline CDR1 and CDR2 sequences are SGHTA and FQGNSA. The V end was cut by 5 bases, the J end by 3 bases, with 22 bases between. The CDR3 is 17 amino acids. The CDR3 coding sequence is TGTGCCAGCAGCCCTGGACAGCTTGGGGGGCTGGACACTGAAGCTTTCTTT. It specifies CASSPGQLGGLDTEAFF.

Concerning this clone itself: This same CDR3 is encoded by further DNA sequences in the sample. The gene calls are TRBV29-1 and TRBJ2-1; weak D call: TRBD2 (5 bases). The germline CDR1 and CDR2 sequences are SQVTM and ANQGSEA. CDR3 size: 11 residues. V lost 7 bases to trimming and J lost 1 base, with 5 bases between them. CDR3 loop: CSGGSYNEQFF. For the CDR3, the DNA is TGCAGCGGCGGGTCCTACAATGAGCAGTTCTTC.

The chain carries TRBV7-2 and TRBJ1-1, with a weak D call TRBD1 (5 bases). Trimming removed 3 bases from V and 4 bases from J, with 9 bases in between. CDR3 size: 13 residues. The germline V gene encodes CDR1 SGHTA and CDR2 FQGNSA. CDR3 residues: CASSFAGSTEAFF. The CDR3 DNA is TGTGCCAGCAGCTTCGCAGGGTCCACTGAAGCTTTCTTT.

V usage is TRBV28 and J usage is TRBJ1-4; maybe TRBD1 (5 bases). CDR1 MDHEN and CDR2 SYDVKM come from the germline V gene. The CDR3 loop spans 12 amino acids. V lost 7 bases and J lost 8, with 11 bases in between. CDR3 sequence (DNA): TGTGCCAGCACGGGGCGGGCCGAAAAACTGTTTTTT. Its translation is CASTGRAEKLFF. The full variable domain, its missing parts supplied by reference TRBV28 and TRBJ1-4, is DVKVTQSSRYLVKRTGEKVFLECVQDMDHENMFWYRQDPGLGLRLIYFSYDVKMKEKGDIPEGYSVSREKKERFSLILESASTNQTSMYLCASTGRAEKLFFGSGTQLSVL.